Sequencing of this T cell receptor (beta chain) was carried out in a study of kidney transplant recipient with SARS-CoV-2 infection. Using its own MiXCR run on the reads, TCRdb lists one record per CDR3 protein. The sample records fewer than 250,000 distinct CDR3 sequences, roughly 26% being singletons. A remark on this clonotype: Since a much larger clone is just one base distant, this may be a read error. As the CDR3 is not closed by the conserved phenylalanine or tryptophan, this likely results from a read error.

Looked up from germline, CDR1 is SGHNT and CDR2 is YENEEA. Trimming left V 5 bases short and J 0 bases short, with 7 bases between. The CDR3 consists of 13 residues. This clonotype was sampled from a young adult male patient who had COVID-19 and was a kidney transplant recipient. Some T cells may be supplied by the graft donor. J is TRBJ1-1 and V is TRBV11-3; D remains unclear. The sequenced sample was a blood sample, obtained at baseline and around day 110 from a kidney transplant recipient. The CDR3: CASSLHMNTEAFS. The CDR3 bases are TGTGCCAGCAGCCTCCACATGAACACTGAAGCTTTCTCT.